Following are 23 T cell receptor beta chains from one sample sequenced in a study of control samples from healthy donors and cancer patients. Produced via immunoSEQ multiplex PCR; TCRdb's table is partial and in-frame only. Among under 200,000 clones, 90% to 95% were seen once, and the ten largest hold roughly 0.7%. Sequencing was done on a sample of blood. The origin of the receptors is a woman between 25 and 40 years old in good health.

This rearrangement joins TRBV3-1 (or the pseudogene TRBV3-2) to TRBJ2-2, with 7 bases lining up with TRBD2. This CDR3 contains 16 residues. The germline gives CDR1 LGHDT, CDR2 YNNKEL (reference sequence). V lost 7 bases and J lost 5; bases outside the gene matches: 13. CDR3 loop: CASKGLAEGGTGELFF. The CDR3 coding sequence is TGTGCCAGCAAGGGGCTAGCGGAGGGCGGAACCGGGGAGCTGTTTTTT.

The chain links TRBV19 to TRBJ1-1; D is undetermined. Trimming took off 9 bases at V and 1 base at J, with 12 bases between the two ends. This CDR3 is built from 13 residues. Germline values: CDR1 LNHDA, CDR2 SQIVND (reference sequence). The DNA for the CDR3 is TGTGCCAGCAAACCGGCCGGGAACACTGAAGCTTTCTTT. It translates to CASKPAGNTEAFF.

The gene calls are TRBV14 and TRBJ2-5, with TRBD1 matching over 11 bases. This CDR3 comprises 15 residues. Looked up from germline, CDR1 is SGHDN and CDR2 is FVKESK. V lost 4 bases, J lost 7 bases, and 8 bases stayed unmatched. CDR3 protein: CASSLGQGDLLTQYF. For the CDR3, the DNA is TGTGCCAGCAGCCTGGGACAGGGGGACTTGTTGACCCAGTACTTC. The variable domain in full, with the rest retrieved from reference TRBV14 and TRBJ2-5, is EAGVTQFPSHSVIEKGQTVTLRCDPISGHDNLYWYRRVMGKEIKFLLHFVKESKQDESGMPNNRFLAERTGGTYSTLKVQPAELEDSGVYFCASSLGQGDLLTQYFGPGTRLLVL.

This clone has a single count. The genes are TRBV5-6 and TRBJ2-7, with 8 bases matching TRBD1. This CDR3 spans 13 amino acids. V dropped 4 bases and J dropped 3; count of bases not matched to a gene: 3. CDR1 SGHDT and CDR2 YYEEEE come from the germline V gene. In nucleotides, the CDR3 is TGTGCCAGCAGCAGAGGGACAGGCTACGAGCAGTACTTC. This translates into CASSRGTGYEQYF. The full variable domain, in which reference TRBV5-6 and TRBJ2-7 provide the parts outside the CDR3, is DAGVTQSPTHLIKTRGQQVTLRCSPKSGHDTVSWYQQALGQGPQFIFQYYEEEERQRGNFPDRFSGHQFPNYSSELNVNALLLGDSALYLCASSRGTGYEQYFGPGTRLTVT.

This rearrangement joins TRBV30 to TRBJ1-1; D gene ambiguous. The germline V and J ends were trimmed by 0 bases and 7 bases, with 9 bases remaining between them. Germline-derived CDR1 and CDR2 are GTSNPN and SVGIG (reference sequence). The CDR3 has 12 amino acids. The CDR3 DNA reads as TGTGCCTGGAGTGTTTATGACTTTGAAGCTTTCTTT. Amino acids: CAWSVYDFEAFF.

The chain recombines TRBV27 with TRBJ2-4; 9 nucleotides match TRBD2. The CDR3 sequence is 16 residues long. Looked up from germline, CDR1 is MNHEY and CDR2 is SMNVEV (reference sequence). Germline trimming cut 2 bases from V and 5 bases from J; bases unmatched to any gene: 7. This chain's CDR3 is CASSLRLAGLENIQYF. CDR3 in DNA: TGTGCCAGCAGTTTAAGGCTAGCGGGATTGGAAAACATTCAGTACTTC.

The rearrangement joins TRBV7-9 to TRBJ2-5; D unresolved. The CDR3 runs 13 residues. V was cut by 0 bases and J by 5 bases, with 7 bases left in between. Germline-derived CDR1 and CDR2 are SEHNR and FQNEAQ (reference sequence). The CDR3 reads CASSLAGWETQYF. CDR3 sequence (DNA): TGTGCCAGCAGCTTAGCGGGGTGGGAGACCCAGTACTTC.

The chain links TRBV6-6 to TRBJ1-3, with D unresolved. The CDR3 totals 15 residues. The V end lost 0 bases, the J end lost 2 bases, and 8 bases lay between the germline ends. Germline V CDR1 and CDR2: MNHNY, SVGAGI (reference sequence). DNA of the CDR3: TGTGCCAGCAGTTACTCGCGCATTGCTGGAAACACCATATATTTT. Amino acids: CASSYSRIAGNTIYF.

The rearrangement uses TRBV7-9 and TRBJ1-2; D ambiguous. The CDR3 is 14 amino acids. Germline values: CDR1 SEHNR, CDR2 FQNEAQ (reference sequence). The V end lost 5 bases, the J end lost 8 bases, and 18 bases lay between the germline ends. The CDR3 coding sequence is TGTGCCAGCAGCGTCCGGGTCTCCGGGTCGGGCTACACCTTC. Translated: CASSVRVSGSGYTF.

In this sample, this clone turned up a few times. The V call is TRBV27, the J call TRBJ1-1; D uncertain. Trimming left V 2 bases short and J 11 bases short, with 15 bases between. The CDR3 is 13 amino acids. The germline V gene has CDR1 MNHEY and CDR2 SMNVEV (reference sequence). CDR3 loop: CASSLNSRSQAFF. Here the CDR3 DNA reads TGTGCCAGCAGTTTAAACTCACGTTCGCAGGCTTTCTTT.

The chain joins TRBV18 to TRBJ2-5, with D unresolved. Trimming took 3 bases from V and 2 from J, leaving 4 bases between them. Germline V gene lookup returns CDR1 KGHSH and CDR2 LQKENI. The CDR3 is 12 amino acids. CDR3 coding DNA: TGTGCCAGCTCACCGGGTCAAGAGACCCAGTACTTC. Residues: CASSPGQETQYF.

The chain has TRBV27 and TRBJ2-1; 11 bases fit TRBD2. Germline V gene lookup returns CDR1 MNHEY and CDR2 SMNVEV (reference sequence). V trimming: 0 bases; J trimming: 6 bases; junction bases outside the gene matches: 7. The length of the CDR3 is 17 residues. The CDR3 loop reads CASSLSIGGLAANEQFF. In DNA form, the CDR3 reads TGTGCCAGCAGTTTATCGATTGGGGGACTAGCGGCCAATGAGCAGTTCTTC.

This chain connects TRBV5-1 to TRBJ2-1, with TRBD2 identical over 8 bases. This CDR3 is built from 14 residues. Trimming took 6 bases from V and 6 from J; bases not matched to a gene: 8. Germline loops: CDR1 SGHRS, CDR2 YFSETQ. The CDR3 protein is CASNNPSGRNEQFF. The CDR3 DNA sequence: TGCGCCAGCAACAATCCTAGCGGGCGCAATGAGCAGTTCTTC.

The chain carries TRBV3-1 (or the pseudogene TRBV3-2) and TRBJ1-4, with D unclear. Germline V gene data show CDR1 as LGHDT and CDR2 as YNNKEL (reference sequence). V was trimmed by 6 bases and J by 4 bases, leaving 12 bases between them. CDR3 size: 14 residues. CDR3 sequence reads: CASSKAGFNEKLFF. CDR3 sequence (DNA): TGTGCCAGCAGTAAGGCGGGTTTTAATGAAAAACTGTTTTTT.

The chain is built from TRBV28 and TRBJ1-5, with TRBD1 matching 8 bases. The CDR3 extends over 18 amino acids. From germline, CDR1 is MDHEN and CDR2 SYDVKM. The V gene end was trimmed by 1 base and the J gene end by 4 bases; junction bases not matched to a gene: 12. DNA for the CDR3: TGTGCCAGCAGTTTATTAAATCTCGCAGGGGGCATAAATCAGCCCCAGCATTTT. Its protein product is CASSLLNLAGGINQPQHF.

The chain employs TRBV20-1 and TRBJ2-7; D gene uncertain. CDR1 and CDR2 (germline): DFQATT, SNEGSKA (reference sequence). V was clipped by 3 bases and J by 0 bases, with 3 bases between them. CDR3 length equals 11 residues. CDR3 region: CSARTSYEQYF. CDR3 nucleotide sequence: TGCAGTGCTAGGACCTCCTACGAGCAGTACTTC.

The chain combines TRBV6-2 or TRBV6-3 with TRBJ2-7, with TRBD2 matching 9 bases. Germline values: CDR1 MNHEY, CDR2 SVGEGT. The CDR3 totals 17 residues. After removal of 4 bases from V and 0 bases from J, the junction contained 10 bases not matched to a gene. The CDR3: CASSSFPLAGLSYEQYF. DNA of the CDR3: TGTGCCAGCAGTTCCTTTCCACTAGCGGGCCTCTCCTACGAGCAGTACTTC.

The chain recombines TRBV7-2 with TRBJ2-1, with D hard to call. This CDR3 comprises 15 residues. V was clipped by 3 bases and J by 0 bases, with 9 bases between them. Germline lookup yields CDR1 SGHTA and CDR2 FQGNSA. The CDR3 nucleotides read TGTGCCAGCAGCTTTACCCGAAGCTCCTACAATGAGCAGTTCTTC. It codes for CASSFTRSSYNEQFF.

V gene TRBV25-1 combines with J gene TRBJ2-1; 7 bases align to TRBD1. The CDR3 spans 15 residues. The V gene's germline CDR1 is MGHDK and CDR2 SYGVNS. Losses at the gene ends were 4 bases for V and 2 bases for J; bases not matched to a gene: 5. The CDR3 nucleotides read TGTGCCAGCAGTGGGAACAGGGGTCCCTACAATGAGCAGTTCTTC. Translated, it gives CASSGNRGPYNEQFF.

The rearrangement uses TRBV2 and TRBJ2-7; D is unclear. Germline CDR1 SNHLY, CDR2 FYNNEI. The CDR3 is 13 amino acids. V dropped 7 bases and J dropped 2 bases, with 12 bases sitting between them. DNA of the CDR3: TGTGCCAGCAAGGGTACGGTGACCTACGAGCAGTACTTC. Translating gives CASKGTVTYEQYF.

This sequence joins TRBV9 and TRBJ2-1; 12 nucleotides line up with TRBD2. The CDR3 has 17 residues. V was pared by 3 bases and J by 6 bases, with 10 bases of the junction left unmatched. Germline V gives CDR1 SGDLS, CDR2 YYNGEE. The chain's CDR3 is CASSALKLAGGSNEQFF. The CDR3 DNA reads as TGTGCCAGCAGCGCATTAAAACTAGCGGGAGGAAGCAATGAGCAGTTCTTC.

The CDR3 sequence: CASGTGTGRLPLHF. In DNA, the CDR3 is TGTGCCAGCGGAACCGGGACAGGGCGCTTACCCCTCCACTTT. The V and J genes are TRBV2 and TRBJ1-6; 9 nucleotides agree with TRBD1. Germline V gene data show CDR1 as SNHLY and CDR2 as FYNNEI. Germline trimming cut 8 bases from V and 12 bases from J; bases unmatched to any gene: 11. CDR3 size: 14 residues.

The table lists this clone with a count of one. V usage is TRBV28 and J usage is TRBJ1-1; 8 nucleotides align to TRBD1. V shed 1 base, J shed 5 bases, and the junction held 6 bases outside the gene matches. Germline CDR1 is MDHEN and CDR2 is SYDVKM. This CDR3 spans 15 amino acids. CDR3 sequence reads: CASSLSDRVRTEAFF. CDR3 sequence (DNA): TGTGCCAGCAGTTTATCGGACAGGGTAAGAACTGAAGCTTTCTTT. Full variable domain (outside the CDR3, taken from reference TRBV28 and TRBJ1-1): DVKVTQSSRYLVKRTGEKVFLECVQDMDHENMFWYRQDPGLGLRLIYFSYDVKMKEKGDIPEGYSVSREKKERFSLILESASTNQTSMYLCASSLSDRVRTEAFFGQGTRLTVV.